Each of the 17 T cell receptor beta chains below was sequenced from the same sample in a study of cytomegalovirus exposure and HLA in healthy donors (dated by TCRdb to about 2017). Libraries were built with the immunoSEQ multiplex PCR assay. For the multiplex PCR, a mixture combining 60 forward primers for TCR Vbeta segments and 13 reverse primers for TCR Jbeta segments was used. TCRdb re-hosts the immuneACCESS table, in-frame sequences only. Its copies lack some clones; in the studies checked, an unresolved V gene accounts for under half of them, and the cause for the rest is not known. The sample table lists tens of thousands of clones, roughly 81% of them with a count of one. The leading ten clones occupy 1.5% to 2% of the sample. Sequences were obtained from PBMCs. These receptors were obtained from a woman aged 30 to 39 in good health and CMV-seronegative.

In its sample, this clone was seen once. V gene TRBV20-1 combines with J gene TRBJ2-5; D is perhaps TRBD2 (5 bases). The V end lost 6 bases, the J end lost 4 bases, and 9 bases lay between the germline ends. This CDR3 region has 11 residues. Germline CDR1 reads DFQATT; CDR2 reads SNEGSKA (reference sequence). CDR3: CSARDRETQYF. As DNA, the CDR3 is TGCAGTGCGAGGGATAGAGAGACCCAGTACTTC.

V usage is TRBV6-1 and J usage is TRBJ2-1; TRBD2 aligns across 8 bases. Per germline, CDR1 MNHNS and CDR2 SASEGT. The CDR3 extends over 15 amino acids. V was clipped by 5 bases and J by 3 bases; unmatched bases: 6. The DNA for the CDR3 is TGTGCCAGCAGTATAAGCGGGGGTGACTACAATGAGCAGTTCTTC. Its protein product is CASSISGGDYNEQFF.

The rearrangement links TRBV6-5 to TRBJ1-5; 8 bases agree with TRBD1. Per germline, CDR1 MNHEY and CDR2 SVGAGI. The trim removed 6 bases at V and 1 base at J, leaving 2 bases unmatched. The CDR3 extends over 14 amino acids. CDR3 residues: CASSRTGSNQPQHF. For the CDR3, the DNA is TGTGCCAGCAGCAGGACAGGGAGCAATCAGCCCCAGCATTTT.

This chain connects TRBV14 to TRBJ2-3, with D possibly matching TRBD1 (7 bases). Germline assignment: CDR1 SGHDN and CDR2 FVKESK. Trimming pared 5 bases from V and 5 bases from J, leaving 17 bases between. The CDR3 has 15 amino acids. The CDR3 region is CASSLSAGGIDTQYF. For the CDR3, the DNA is TGTGCCAGCAGCTTAAGCGCAGGGGGGATAGATACGCAGTATTTT.

The chain combines TRBV5-1 with TRBJ2-3, with 7 bases identical to TRBD2. The CDR3 spans 16 residues. The V gene's germline CDR1 is SGHRS and CDR2 YFSETQ. V shed 4 bases and J 2 bases; nucleotides not matched to a gene: 10. The CDR3 here is CASSQTGLYNTDTQYF. CDR3 nucleotides: TGCGCCAGCAGCCAGACGGGACTATACAACACAGATACGCAGTATTTT.

This chain connects TRBV30 to TRBJ1-2, with TRBD1 identical over 7 bases. This CDR3 contains 12 residues. Germline-derived CDR1 and CDR2 are GTSNPN and SVGIG (reference sequence). V was clipped by 6 bases and J by 2 bases; unmatched bases: 3. The chain's CDR3 is CACVRGNYGYTF. The CDR3 nucleotides read TGTGCCTGCGTCAGGGGGAACTATGGCTACACCTTC.

The table lists this clone with a count of one. This chain uses TRBV7-2 with TRBJ2-3, with 8 bases identical to TRBD1. This CDR3 contains 16 residues. With 1 base clipped from V and 5 bases from J, the junction kept 8 bases outside the gene matches. Germline assignment: CDR1 SGHTA and CDR2 FQGNSA. CDR3 residues: CASSLEGRGRIDTQYF. The CDR3 region has the DNA TGTGCCAGCAGCTTAGAGGGCAGGGGGCGGATAGATACGCAGTATTTT.

The chain has TRBV9 and TRBJ1-1; a possible D gene is TRBD1 (5 bases). Germline-derived CDR1 and CDR2 are SGDLS and YYNGEE. V was pared by 3 bases and J by 0 bases, with 18 bases between. This CDR3 comprises 17 residues. In DNA, the CDR3 is TGTGCCAGCAGCGACGCCACAGGAGGGCGGATGAACACTGAAGCTTTCTTT. Its protein is CASSDATGGRMNTEAFF.

J is TRBJ2-3 and V is TRBV5-6; D may be TRBD2 (8 bases). Deletions cut 3 bases from V and 5 bases from J, with 19 bases between. Germline CDR1 is SGHDT and CDR2 is YYEEEE. CDR3 length: 16 amino acids. CDR3 residues: CASSSAGEGAGDTQYF. In DNA form, the CDR3 reads TGTGCCAGCAGCTCAGCGGGAGAGGGGGCTGGAGATACGCAGTATTTT.

This clone occurred a few times. The genes are TRBV6-1 and TRBJ2-7; no firm D call. Germline CDR1 is MNHNS and CDR2 is SASEGT. Deletions cut 4 bases from V and 3 bases from J, with 16 bases between. CDR3 size: 15 residues. The CDR3 DNA reads as TGTGCCAGCAGTGGGTTACGACACCAGGACTACGAGCAGTACTTC. Translation gives CASSGLRHQDYEQYF.

The chain is built from TRBV27 and TRBJ2-5; D might be TRBD2 (7 bases). CDR1 is MNHEY, CDR2 SMNVEV, per germline (reference sequence). The V and J ends lost 4 bases and 3 bases respectively, with 12 bases between them. The CDR3 has 14 residues. The DNA for the CDR3 is TGTGCCAGCAGTTCCCTAGGGGGGGAAGAGACCCAGTACTTC. It specifies CASSSLGGEETQYF.

The chain combines TRBV9 with TRBJ1-5; D not certain. The germline V and J ends were trimmed by 2 bases and 4 bases, with 10 bases remaining between them. The germline V gene encodes CDR1 SGDLS and CDR2 YYNGEE. The CDR3 runs 14 residues. The CDR3 nucleotides read TGTGCCAGCAGCGTCGAGGGAAGTAATCAGCCCCAGCATTTT. This encodes CASSVEGSNQPQHF.

The chain carries TRBV19 and TRBJ1-2; D may be TRBD1 (6 bases). V was pared by 5 bases and J by 5 bases, with 12 bases between. The germline gives CDR1 LNHDA, CDR2 SQIVND (reference sequence). The CDR3 totals 13 residues. This CDR3 is CASSAQGSYGYTF. DNA for the CDR3: TGTGCCAGTAGTGCACAGGGCTCTTATGGCTACACCTTC.

The rearrangement joins TRBV15 to TRBJ1-1, with D maybe TRBD1 (5 bases). The V end was cut by 0 bases, the J end by 5 bases, with 16 bases between. Germline CDR1 LNHNV, CDR2 YYDKDF (reference sequence). The CDR3 sequence is 16 residues long. CDR3 nucleotides: TGTGCCACCAGCAGAGATCCGGGCAGGGTTGGAACTGAAGCTTTCTTT. This codes for CATSRDPGRVGTEAFF.

The gene calls are TRBV19 and TRBJ1-1, with D possibly matching TRBD1 (5 bases). V shed 7 bases and J shed 1 base, with 16 bases lying between them. The CDR3 totals 15 residues. Germline CDR1 is LNHDA and CDR2 is SQIVND (reference sequence). CDR3 sequence reads: CASTKLRTTNTEAFF. The DNA for the CDR3 is TGTGCCAGTACCAAACTTAGGACAACGAACACTGAAGCTTTCTTT.

The genes are TRBV4-3 and TRBJ2-1; tentative D call: TRBD2 (6 bases). Germline lookup yields CDR1 LGHNA and CDR2 YSLEER. The CDR3 is 15 amino acids. V was cut by 1 base and J by 10 bases, with 17 bases left in between. CDR3 protein: CASSQGRERPWEQFF. CDR3 sequence (DNA): TGCGCCAGCAGCCAAGGACGGGAGCGGCCGTGGGAGCAGTTCTTC.

The chain has TRBV15 and TRBJ1-3, with D perhaps TRBD1 (6 bases). Trimming shortened V by 5 bases and J by 0 bases, and 11 bases separated the two germline ends. The length of the CDR3 is 15 residues. Germline V gives CDR1 LNHNV, CDR2 YYDKDF (reference sequence). CDR3 sequence: CATSAGVTSGNTIYF. The CDR3, as DNA: TGTGCCACCAGCGCAGGGGTTACCTCTGGAAACACCATATATTTT.